This is a list of T cell receptor beta chains from one sample in a study of molecular identifiers for immune sequencing clone quantification. Each CDR3 protein is one row after TCRdb ran MiXCR on the PCR reads. This table holds more than 450,000 distinct CDR3 sequences, less than 30% found once. The sample was naive CD8+ T cells from blood, with Jurkat cell RNA spiked in. Source of these receptors: a human donor in good health. Some libraries in this study had Jurkat cell RNA spiked in. CDR3s include the opening cysteine and the closing phenylalanine or tryptophan. Each record gives: V gene, D gene, J gene, clone size, CDR3 DNA, CDR3 protein. The D gene is left open where the match is weak. Clone size, where shown, is once, few, many, or a class for clones that have expanded.

TRBV20-1	TRBD1	TRBJ2-7	NA	TGCAGTGCTAGAGGGAAAGACAGGGAACTTTACGAGCAGTACTTC	CSARGKDRELYEQYF
TRBV7-9	NA	TRBJ2-7	NA	TGTGCCAGCAGCCGGGTCCCGGGGAACTCCTACGAGCAGTACTTC	CASSRVPGNSYEQYF
TRBV6-5	NA	TRBJ2-2	few	TGTGCCAGCAGTTACTCTAGTCGTGAAACCGGGGAGCTGTTTTTT	CASSYSSRETGELFF
TRBV4-1	NA	TRBJ1-1	few	TGCGCCAGCAGCCAAGTGACAAACAGGGAGGTGGGTAGCACTGAAGCTTTCTTT	CASSQVTNREVGSTEAFF
TRBV3-1	NA	TRBJ2-4	few	TGTGCCAGCAGCCAACCAAACAAAAACATTCAGTACTTC	CASSQPNKNIQYF
TRBV28	NA	TRBJ1-5	many	TGTGCCAGCAGTTTAGTTTCGGTTTCCAGCAATCAGCCCCAGCATTTT	CASSLVSVSSNQPQHF
TRBV12-3/TRBV12-4	TRBD2	TRBJ2-3	few	TGTGCCAGCAGTTTAGCCGGACTAGCCGCTCGCCATACGCAGTATTTT	CASSLAGLAARHTQYF
TRBV7-7	TRBD2	TRBJ2-1	NA	TGTGCTAGCAGCCGGACTAGCGGGAGGGGGGTGCCCCACAATGAGCAGTTCTTC	CASSRTSGRGVPHNEQFF
TRBV7-3	NA	TRBJ2-5	NA	TGTGCCAGCAGCTTAGATGGGGCCCAAGAGACCCAGTACTTC	CASSLDGAQETQYF
TRBV10-2	NA	TRBJ1-2	many	TGCGCCAGCAGTCTGGACAGCCCCTATGGCTACACCTTC	CASSLDSPYGYTF
TRBV5-4	NA	TRBJ1-1	NA	TGTGCCAGCAGCTTGGTACCGGACAAGGAGGACACTGAAGCTTTCTTT	CASSLVPDKEDTEAFF
TRBV4-3	NA	TRBJ1-5	few	TGCGCCAGCAGCCAAGATATAGGGTTTTCGCAGCCCCAGCATTTT	CASSQDIGFSQPQHF
TRBV21-1	NA	TRBJ2-7	NA	TGTGCCAGCAGCAATCGGACTAGCGGGGGCGGTGGGTACGAGCAGTACTTC	CASSNRTSGGGGYEQYF
TRBV12-5	TRBD1	TRBJ2-3	few	TGTGCTAGTGGTTTCACTCTGACGGACAGGCAAGTCGCAGATACGCAGTATTTT	CASGFTLTDRQVADTQYF
TRBV7-6	NA	TRBJ1-2	NA	TGTGCCAGCAGCTTATTTTCTGGGGGAAGGCATAGCTACACCTTC	CASSLFSGGRHSYTF